A single sample gave rise to the 26 T cell receptor beta chains below, sequenced in a study of vaccination effects on CD4 cells after COVID-19. Clones were read by immunoSEQ multiplex PCR, and TCRdb kept only the in-frame ones, dropping some. This sample carries around 27,000 clones, 65% of them seen once, and the ten largest clones take approximately 10%. Researchers isolated CD4+ T cells once 9 to 11 days of culture had elapsed. No cognate antigen is known for these TCRs. The source was CD4+ T cells from PBMCs cultured without peptide, collected before COVID-19 vaccination. Every receptor here comes from a human donor who received a COVID-19 vaccine.

This clone was observed a handful of times. CDR3 region: CASSSLSNSPLHF. CDR3 in DNA: TGTGCCAGTAGTTCTTTATCAAATTCACCCCTCCACTTT. The V gene is TRBV19, the J gene TRBJ1-6; D gene unclear. The CDR3 covers 13 residues. Germline values: CDR1 LNHDA, CDR2 SQIVND (reference sequence). Deletions cut 5 bases from V and 7 bases from J, with 9 bases between.

This rearrangement joins TRBV6-1 to TRBJ2-1, with no clear D. Trimming stripped 1 base from V and 5 bases from J, with 12 bases between. CDR1 is MNHNS, CDR2 SASEGT, per germline. The CDR3 consists of 15 residues. Written as DNA, the CDR3 is TGTGCCAGCAGTGAAGGTCTGGGATCGAACAATGAGCAGTTCTTC. Translation gives CASSEGLGSNNEQFF.

The chain has TRBV6-5 and TRBJ1-2; 10 bases agree with TRBD1. The CDR3 is 13 residues long. The germline V gene encodes CDR1 MNHEY and CDR2 SVGAGI. Losses at the gene ends were 6 bases for V and 5 bases for J; bases not matched to a gene: 3. Here the CDR3 reads CASSRQGAYGYTF. Written as DNA, the CDR3 is TGTGCCAGCAGCCGACAGGGGGCTTATGGCTACACCTTC.

This clone was observed a few times. This chain uses TRBV2 with TRBJ1-1; the match to TRBD1 covers 8 bases. Germline V gives CDR1 SNHLY, CDR2 FYNNEI. The V gene end was trimmed by 4 bases and the J gene end by 1 base; junction bases not matched to a gene: 5. This CDR3 is built from 15 residues. CDR3 protein: CASSGVGQANTEAFF. The DNA for the CDR3 is TGTGCCAGCAGTGGAGTGGGACAGGCGAACACTGAAGCTTTCTTT.

The chain has TRBV20-1 and TRBJ2-3, with TRBD2 identical over 8 bases. Per germline, CDR1 DFQATT and CDR2 SNEGSKA (reference sequence). The CDR3 loop spans 15 amino acids. Unmatched junction bases numbered 11, after V lost 3 bases and J lost 6 bases. As DNA, the CDR3 is TGCAGTGCTAGTAGGCCAGCGGGAGTCGGGGATACGCAGTATTTT. Translation: CSASRPAGVGDTQYF.

This chain joins TRBV18 and TRBJ2-5, with 8 bases aligning to TRBD2. The junction had 11 bases not matched to a gene; V was cut back by 3 bases and J by 5 bases. This CDR3 contains 16 residues. The germline CDR1 and CDR2 sequences are KGHSH and LQKENI. DNA of the CDR3: TGTGCCAGCTCACCGCCGGGACTAGGAGGGTACGAGACCCAGTACTTC. It encodes CASSPPGLGGYETQYF.

V is TRBV5-4 and J is TRBJ2-5; 7 positions match TRBD1. The junction had 11 bases not matched to a gene; V was cut back by 4 bases and J by 2 bases. This CDR3 is 16 amino acids long. The V gene's germline CDR1 is SGHNT and CDR2 YYREEE (reference sequence). CDR3 in amino acids: CASSTQTGKRQETQYF. The CDR3 region has the DNA TGTGCCAGCAGCACCCAGACAGGGAAGAGACAAGAGACCCAGTACTTC. Looking up the rest from reference TRBV5-4 and TRBJ2-5 gives the full variable domain: ETGVTQSPTHLIKTRGQQVTLRCSSQSGHNTVSWYQQALGQGPQFIFQYYREEENGRGNFPPRFSGLQFPNYSSELNVNALELDDSALYLCASSTQTGKRQETQYFGPGTRLLVL.

The chain links TRBV11-3 to TRBJ2-5, with TRBD1 matching over 10 bases. Looked up from germline, CDR1 is SGHNT and CDR2 is YENEEA. The CDR3 is made up of 15 amino acids. The V segment lost 5 bases and the J segment 1 base; nucleotides outside the gene matches: 4. The CDR3 spells CASSRDRGFQETQYF. In DNA form, the CDR3 reads TGTGCCAGCAGCCGGGACAGGGGTTTCCAAGAGACCCAGTACTTC.

The chain joins TRBV3-1 (or the pseudogene TRBV3-2) to TRBJ1-1, with 7 positions matching TRBD1. Unmatched junction bases numbered 6, after V lost 3 bases and J lost 2 bases. Germline values: CDR1 LGHDT, CDR2 YNNKEL (reference sequence). The CDR3 spans 15 residues. CDR3 nucleotides: TGTGCCAGCAGCCAGGCAGGGACAGAAAACACTGAAGCTTTCTTT. It yields the protein CASSQAGTENTEAFF.

The chain is built from TRBV6-5 and TRBJ1-2, with TRBD1 matching over 7 bases. The CDR3 runs to 14 residues. V shed 6 bases, J shed 1 base, and the junction held 5 bases outside the gene matches. CDR1 and CDR2 from the germline V gene are MNHEY and SVGAGI. CDR3 in amino acids: CASSRDRNNYGYTF. CDR3 nucleotides: TGTGCCAGCAGCCGGGACAGAAATAACTATGGCTACACCTTC.

The rearrangement uses TRBV15 and TRBJ2-1; the match to TRBD1 covers 9 bases. Germline-derived CDR1 and CDR2 are LNHNV and YYDKDF (reference sequence). The V gene end was trimmed by 1 base and the J gene end by 2 bases; junction bases not matched to a gene: 9. The CDR3 covers 18 residues. This chain's CDR3 is CATSRAQGAKTTYNEQFF. Written as DNA, the CDR3 is TGTGCCACCAGCAGAGCACAGGGGGCAAAAACTACCTACAATGAGCAGTTCTTC.

This clone came up a few times. This rearrangement joins TRBV10-1 to TRBJ2-1, with D unclear. The CDR3 has 12 residues. The ends were cut back, 10 bases at V and 5 bases at J, with 12 bases in the middle. In germline, CDR1 is WNHNN, CDR2 SYGVQD (reference sequence). CDR3 protein: CATEEPNNEQFF. CDR3 in DNA: TGCGCCACCGAGGAACCGAACAATGAGCAGTTCTTC.

This clone was picked up a small number of times. CDR3 nucleotides: TGCGCCAGCAGCTTGGAATCCGGGGGTAACTACGAGCAGTACTTC. Translation: CASSLESGGNYEQYF. V gene TRBV5-1 combines with J gene TRBJ2-7, with a weak D call TRBD2 (6 bases). The germline V gene has CDR1 SGHRS and CDR2 YFSETQ. This CDR3 comprises 15 residues. The V end was cut by 0 bases, the J end by 3 bases, with 13 bases between.

There are a few counts of this clone. The chain joins TRBV19 to TRBJ1-2; D is undetermined. Germline CDR1 LNHDA, CDR2 SQIVND (reference sequence). The CDR3 spans 13 residues. V dropped 2 bases and J dropped 3 bases, with 7 bases sitting between them. CDR3 DNA: TGTGCCAGTAGTATACCCCCCTACTATGGCTACACCTTC. It codes for CASSIPPYYGYTF.

Written as DNA, the CDR3 is TGTGCCAGCAGCTTTAGGACTGGTTACGAGCAGTACTTC. It yields the protein CASSFRTGYEQYF. This rearrangement joins TRBV5-4 to TRBJ2-7; the D gene is possibly TRBD2 (5 bases). Trimming pared 2 bases from V and 4 bases from J, leaving 10 bases between. The germline CDR1 and CDR2 sequences are SGHNT and YYREEE (reference sequence). The CDR3 is 13 residues long. Full variable domain (missing parts from reference TRBV5-4 and TRBJ2-7): ETGVTQSPTHLIKTRGQQVTLRCSSQSGHNTVSWYQQALGQGPQFIFQYYREEENGRGNFPPRFSGLQFPNYSSELNVNALELDDSALYLCASSFRTGYEQYFGPGTRLTVT.

The rearrangement joins TRBV7-7 to TRBJ2-5, with 11 nucleotides matching TRBD2. V lost 5 bases and J lost 5; bases outside the gene matches: 13. Germline V CDR1 and CDR2: SSHAT, FNYEAQ (reference sequence). The CDR3 runs 17 residues. The CDR3 sequence: CASSPRSSGGAWETQYF. CDR3 bases: TGTGCCAGCAGCCCCCGTAGTAGCGGGGGGGCCTGGGAGACCCAGTACTTC.

The chain couples TRBV6-6 to TRBJ2-7; the D gene is possibly TRBD2 (6 bases). The germline V gene has CDR1 MNHNY and CDR2 SVGAGI (reference sequence). The CDR3 consists of 12 residues. Trimming cost V 6 bases and J 0 bases, with 6 bases left between them. The chain's CDR3 is CASSGSSYEQYF. CDR3 DNA sequence: TGTGCCAGCAGCGGGAGCTCCTACGAGCAGTACTTC.

This clone was found a few times. This sequence joins TRBV5-1 and TRBJ1-5; D uncertain. The CDR3 totals 14 residues. From germline, CDR1 is SGHRS and CDR2 YFSETQ. V lost 1 base and J lost 4, with 9 bases in between. CDR3 nucleotide sequence: TGCGCCAGCAGCTTGACACCGCATAATCAGCCCCAGCATTTT. This translates into CASSLTPHNQPQHF. The whole variable domain, remainder taken from reference TRBV5-1 and TRBJ1-5, is KAGVTQTPRYLIKTRGQQVTLSCSPISGHRSVSWYQQTPGQGLQFLFEYFSETQRNKGNFPGRFSGRQFSNSRSEMNVSTLELGDSALYLCASSLTPHNQPQHFGDGTRLSIL.

This clone came up a few times. The chain joins TRBV11-2 to TRBJ1-5; D ambiguous. V shed 5 bases and J shed 3 bases, with 8 bases lying between them. There are 13 residues in the CDR3. The germline V gene has CDR1 SGHAT and CDR2 FQNNGV. CDR3 nucleotide sequence: TGTGCCAGCAGCAACAGCCACAATCAGCCCCAGCATTTT. Translating it yields CASSNSHNQPQHF.

This chain connects TRBV7-9 to TRBJ2-5; D is possibly TRBD2 (5 bases). This CDR3 has 14 amino acids. Deletions cut 1 base from V and 6 bases from J, with 12 bases between. Germline CDR1 reads SEHNR; CDR2 reads FQNEAQ (reference sequence). The CDR3 sequence: CASSLDLGVQTQYF. The CDR3 DNA reads TGTGCCAGCAGCTTAGATCTCGGGGTGCAGACCCAGTACTTC.

The gene calls are TRBV29-1 and TRBJ2-7, with 9 bases that match TRBD1. V was clipped by 6 bases and J by 6 bases; unmatched bases: 3. In germline, CDR1 is SQVTM, CDR2 ANQGSEA. This CDR3 is 11 amino acids long. CDR3: CSVGTGREQYF. The CDR3 coding sequence is TGCAGCGTAGGGACAGGGCGCGAGCAGTACTTC.

This clone turned up a few times. The V and J genes are TRBV10-1 and TRBJ2-3, with D perhaps matching TRBD2 (7 bases). Germline V gene sequence: CDR1 WNHNN, CDR2 SYGVQD (reference sequence). Trimming stripped 7 bases from V and 7 bases from J, with 18 bases between. The CDR3 consists of 14 residues. The CDR3 DNA reads TGCGCCAGCACTTCACGCGGGGGCGGGAATACGCAGTATTTT. Translation gives CASTSRGGGNTQYF.

This clone appeared a single time. The chain carries TRBV6-5 and TRBJ2-1; possibly TRBD1 for D (6 bases). V was pared by 7 bases and J by 7 bases, with 17 bases between. In germline, CDR1 is MNHEY, CDR2 SVGAGI. The CDR3 has 14 amino acids. The CDR3 bases are TGTGCCAGCAATTTGGGGGCGCGGAGGAATGAGCAGTTCTTC. Translation gives CASNLGARRNEQFF.

The chain uses TRBV5-4 and TRBJ1-2; TRBD1 matches at 7 bases. The V and J ends lost 8 bases and 8 bases, in that order; junction bases with no gene match: 15. The CDR3 sequence is 14 residues long. The germline CDR1 and CDR2 sequences are SGHNT and YYREEE (reference sequence). The CDR3 bases are TGTGCCAGTTCCGGGACAGAGAGTATTAGAGGCTACACCTTC. Its protein product is CASSGTESIRGYTF. Supplemented by reference TRBV5-4 and TRBJ1-2, the full variable domain reads ETGVTQSPTHLIKTRGQQVTLRCSSQSGHNTVSWYQQALGQGPQFIFQYYREEENGRGNFPPRFSGLQFPNYSSELNVNALELDDSALYLCASSGTESIRGYTFGSGTRLTVV.

Only a few counts were recorded for this clone. This chain's CDR3 is CASSFEAGHGYTF. DNA of the CDR3: TGTGCCAGCAGTTTTGAGGCGGGTCATGGCTACACCTTC. J is TRBJ1-2 and V is TRBV3-1 (or the pseudogene TRBV3-2); unclear D gene. There are 13 residues in the CDR3. V lost 6 bases to trimming and J lost 6 bases, with 14 bases between them. CDR1 and CDR2 from the germline V gene are LGHDT and YNNKEL (reference sequence).

The V and J genes are TRBV7-8 and TRBJ2-7; 7 positions agree with TRBD2. V shed 0 bases and J 5 bases; nucleotides not matched to a gene: 16. CDR1 and CDR2 from the germline V gene are SGHVS and FQNEAQ. This CDR3 region has 18 residues. In DNA, the CDR3 is TGTGCCAGCAGCTTAGCAGGCGCGTGGAGGCGGGAGTCCGACGAGCAGTACTTC. This gives the protein CASSLAGAWRRESDEQYF.